This is a list of T cell receptor beta chains from one sample in a study of CD8+CD57+ T cells in acquired aplastic anemia. TCRdb reanalysed the reads using MiXCR and keeps one entry per CDR3 protein. The repertoire consists of about 270,000 distinct CDR3 sequences, with 65% to 90% occurring once and the leading ten covering 40% to 55%. Sequences were obtained from sorted CD4+, CD8+, or CD8+CD57+ T cells (not recorded which) from PBMCs. The receptor source for this set is a human donor with aplastic anemia. The CDR3 runs from the conserved cysteine through the conserved F or W. The order of the fields is CDR3 protein, CDR3 DNA, D gene, CDR3 length, J gene, V gene, clone size. A D gene is named only where the DNA matches it firmly. Only some rows state a clone size, as once, few, many or a class for expanded clones.

CDR3: CAGSSDSGTPDTQYF
DNA: TGTGCCGGCAGCTCCGATAGCGGGACCCCAGATACGCAGTATTTT
D: TRBD2
length: 15
J: TRBJ2-3
V: TRBV11-3
size: -

CDR3: CATSSGMEYDQYF
DNA: TGTGCCACCAGCAGCGGGATGGAGTACGACCAGTACTTC
D: -
length: 13
J: TRBJ2-7
V: TRBV15
size: -

CDR3: CASSASYEQYF
DNA: TGTGCCAGCAGCGCCTCCTACGAGCAGTACTTC
D: -
length: 11
J: TRBJ2-7
V: TRBV7-2
size: few

CDR3: CASSTQTSGRDEQFF
DNA: TGTGCCAGCAGCACTCAGACTAGCGGGAGGGATGAGCAGTTCTTC
D: TRBD2
length: 15
J: TRBJ2-1
V: TRBV5-4
size: many

CDR3: CASSLDLTDSPLHF
DNA: TGTGCCAGCAGCTTAGATCTGACAGATTCACCCCTCCACTTT
D: -
length: 14
J: TRBJ1-6
V: TRBV11-3
size: many

CDR3: CASSFQRSGGNDGYTF
DNA: TGTGCCAGCAGCTTTCAAAGAAGCGGGGGGAACGATGGCTACACCTTC
D: -
length: 16
J: TRBJ1-2
V: TRBV7-9
size: -

CDR3: CSNTTGHNEMSNEQFF
DNA: TGCAGTAATACGACAGGCCACAATGAAATGTCGAATGAGCAGTTCTTC
D: -
length: 16
J: TRBJ2-1
V: TRBV20-1
size: -

CDR3: CASSYVEGRLPQHF
DNA: TGTGCCAGCAGTTACGTGGAGGGTCGTCTGCCCCAGCATTTT
D: -
length: 14
J: TRBJ1-5
V: TRBV6-5
size: -

CDR3: CAIRDSNSGNTIYF
DNA: TGTGCCATCAGGGACAGCAACTCTGGAAACACCATATATTTT
D: -
length: 14
J: TRBJ1-3
V: TRBV10-3
size: -

CDR3: CASGSRDRGSQYF
DNA: TGTGCCAGCGGCTCACGGGACAGGGGCTCGCAGTATTTT
D: TRBD1
length: 13
J: TRBJ2-3
V: TRBV13
size: -

CDR3: CASSMNDRNEQFF
DNA: TGTGCCAGTAGTATGAACGACAGGAATGAGCAGTTCTTC
D: -
length: 13
J: TRBJ2-1
V: TRBV19
size: once

CDR3: CASSPRLPTDTQYF
DNA: TGTGCCAGCAGCCCCAGACTACCCACAGATACGCAGTATTTT
D: -
length: 14
J: TRBJ2-3
V: TRBV7-9
size: -

CDR3: CASSLKGHNQHQHHF
DNA: TGTGCCAGCAGCTTAAAGGGACACAATCAGCACCAGCATCATTTT
D: -
length: 15
J: TRBJ1-5
V: TRBV7-6
size: -

CDR3: CASMGLLGTEAFF
DNA: TGTGCCAGCATGGGATTACTGGGCACTGAAGCTTTCTTT
D: -
length: 13
J: TRBJ1-1
V: TRBV2
size: -

CDR3: CATSLQGETQYF
DNA: TGTGCCACCAGTCTACAGGGGGAGACCCAGTACTTC
D: TRBD1
length: 12
J: TRBJ2-5
V: TRBV24-1
size: -

CDR3: CASRLTSETQYF
DNA: TGTGCCAGCCGGTTGACTAGCGAGACCCAGTACTTC
D: TRBD2
length: 12
J: TRBJ2-5
V: TRBV5-4
size: -

CDR3: CASSLGGYTQYF
DNA: TGTGCCAGCAGCTTGGGGGGCTATACGCAGTATTTT
D: -
length: 12
J: TRBJ2-3
V: TRBV5-5
size: -

CDR3: CASSPDGAGSYNEQFF
DNA: TGTGCCAGCAGCCCAGATGGAGCGGGATCCTACAATGAGCAGTTCTTC
D: TRBD2
length: 16
J: TRBJ2-1
V: TRBV7-2
size: -

CDR3: CASSLSTGNSPLHF
DNA: TGTGCCAGCAGCCTAAGTACCGGCAATTCACCCCTCCACTTT
D: -
length: 14
J: TRBJ1-6
V: TRBV25-1
size: -

CDR3: CSARGLAGNYEQYF
DNA: TGCAGTGCTAGAGGACTAGCGGGGAACTACGAGCAGTACTTC
D: TRBD2
length: 14
J: TRBJ2-7
V: TRBV20-1
size: -

CDR3: CATSRGDGGADTQYF
DNA: TGTGCCACCAGCAGAGGGGACGGGGGCGCAGATACGCAGTATTTT
D: -
length: 15
J: TRBJ2-3
V: TRBV15
size: -

CDR3: CAISDQGEGSPLHF
DNA: TGTGCCATCAGTGACCAGGGGGAAGGTTCACCCCTCCACTTT
D: TRBD1
length: 14
J: TRBJ1-6
V: TRBV10-3
size: -

CDR3: CASSLAGSADRQDQFF
DNA: TGTGCCAGCAGCTTAGCAGGAAGTGCCGATAGGCAGGATCAGTTCTTC
D: -
length: 16
J: TRBJ2-1
V: TRBV7-8
size: -

CDR3: CASSLTNQQETQYF
DNA: TGTGCCAGCAGTTTAACGAATCAACAAGAGACCCAGTACTTC
D: -
length: 14
J: TRBJ2-5
V: TRBV12-3/TRBV12-4
size: many

CDR3: CASRMTQGDMSPLHF
DNA: TGTGCCAGCAGAATGACACAGGGTGATATGTCACCCCTCCACTTT
D: -
length: 15
J: TRBJ1-6
V: TRBV2
size: -

CDR3: CASSSSLTETQYF
DNA: TGTGCCAGCAGCTCTAGCCTGACAGAGACCCAGTACTTC
D: -
length: 13
J: TRBJ2-5
V: TRBV11-1
size: -

CDR3: CASSLGLSYNEQFSF
DNA: TGTGCCAGCAGCTTAGGCCTCTCCTACAATGAGCAGTTCTCCTTT
D: -
length: 15
J: TRBJ1-1
V: TRBV7-2
size: -

CDR3: CASSEGCADEAYF
DNA: TGTGCCAGCAGCGAAGGGTGTGCAGATGAAGCTTATTTT
D: -
length: 13
J: TRBJ1-1
V: TRBV2
size: -

CDR3: CASSQYGNLNENLFF
DNA: TGTGCCAGCAGCCAATATGGGAATCTTAATGAAAATCTGTTTTTT
D: -
length: 15
J: TRBJ1-4
V: TRBV7-8
size: -

CDR3: CASSDQGGGNGQDEQFF
DNA: TGTGCCAGCAGTGATCAGGGGGGCGGAAACGGTCAGGATGAGCAGTTCTTC
D: -
length: 17
J: TRBJ2-1
V: TRBV6-5
size: -

CDR3: CASSLAARPDTLYF
DNA: TGTGCCAGCAGCTTAGCGGCCCGCCCCGATACGTTGTATTTT
D: -
length: 14
J: TRBJ2-3
V: TRBV9
size: -

CDR3: CAKGGGGRDEQFF
DNA: TGTGCTAAAGGGGGCGGGGGGAGAGATGAGCAGTTCTTC
D: -
length: 13
J: TRBJ2-1
V: TRBV2
size: once

CDR3: CASSVAGSSQYF
DNA: TGTGCCAGCAGCGTAGCGGGTAGCTCGCAGTATTTT
D: TRBD2
length: 12
J: TRBJ2-3
V: TRBV11-1
size: -

CDR3: CSVVLVDTQYF
DNA: TGCAGCGTTGTTTTAGTGGATACGCAGTATTTT
D: -
length: 11
J: TRBJ2-3
V: TRBV29-1
size: -

CDR3: CASSLAGDAVLYGYTF
DNA: TGTGCCAGCAGCTTGGCGGGGGACGCGGTCTTATATGGCTACACCTTC
D: -
length: 16
J: TRBJ1-2
V: TRBV7-2
size: -

CDR3: CASSLAHRAETF
DNA: TGTGCCAGCAGCTTAGCCCACCGGGCCGAGACTTTT
D: -
length: 12
J: TRBJ2-3
V: TRBV7-2
size: -

CDR3: CAISEFGPTTSTDTQYF
DNA: TGTGCCATCAGTGAATTCGGGCCAACTACTAGCACAGATACGCAGTATTTT
D: -
length: 17
J: TRBJ2-3
V: TRBV10-3
size: -

CDR3: CASSLPQGAVTEAFF
DNA: TGTGCCAGCAGCTTACCGCAGGGTGCGGTCACTGAAGCTTTCTTT
D: -
length: 15
J: TRBJ1-1
V: TRBV7-3
size: -

CDR3: CASKLPDGGPDTQYF
DNA: TGTGCCAGCAAGCTCCCGGACGGGGGACCAGATACGCAGTATTTT
D: -
length: 15
J: TRBJ2-3
V: TRBV7-9
size: -

CDR3: CASGQRLTETQYF
DNA: TGTGCCAGCGGGCAAAGGCTCACAGAGACGCAGTACTTC
D: -
length: 13
J: TRBJ2-5
V: TRBV7-3
size: -

CDR3: CASNGTGYGYTF
DNA: TGTGCCAGCAACGGGACAGGGTATGGCTACACCTTC
D: TRBD1
length: 12
J: TRBJ1-2
V: TRBV2
size: -

CDR3: CASGFGAARGYTF
DNA: TGTGCCAGCGGCTTCGGGGCGGCTCGGGGCTACACCTTC
D: -
length: 13
J: TRBJ1-2
V: TRBV2
size: -

CDR3: CASSLEGDPDMQYYTF
DNA: TGTGCCAGCAGCTTAGAGGGAGACCCGGATATGCAGTACTACACCTTC
D: -
length: 16
J: TRBJ1-2
V: TRBV7-8
size: -

CDR3: CATSDFTDRAF
DNA: TGTGCCACCAGTGATTTCACGGACAGGGCCTTC
D: TRBD1
length: 11
J: TRBJ1-2
V: TRBV24-1
size: few

CDR3: CASGDGRAGTHNF
DNA: TGTGCCAGCGGCGACGGCCGTGCAGGTACGCACAACTTT
D: -
length: 13
J: TRBJ1-2
V: TRBV2
size: -

CDR3: CASRYGGTNTQYF
DNA: TGTGCCAGCAGGTATGGGGGAACGAATACTCAGTATTTT
D: -
length: 13
J: TRBJ2-3
V: TRBV6-2/TRBV6-3
size: -

CDR3: CASSESWGVNTEAFF
DNA: TGTGCCAGCAGTGAAAGCTGGGGGGTGAACACTGAAGCTTTCTTT
D: -
length: 15
J: TRBJ1-1
V: TRBV2
size: -